This T cell receptor (beta chain) is from a study of cytomegalovirus exposure and HLA in healthy donors. As for the study in general: The roughly 120 million unique TCR beta sequences, from 150 million to 200 million T cells, were found by an earlier analysis. Study-level findings and limits: Common viral pathogens (according to a later analysis) appeared linked to several of the most significant clusters. Using a false discovery rate of 0.05, a later analysis showed that around 16,000 TCR beta sequences were associated with HLA alleles. There were some public TCRs occurring in many donors, but most TCR sequences were rare.

CDR1 MNHEY and CDR2 SVGAGI come from the germline V gene. The CDR3 is made up of 15 amino acids. V lost 4 bases and J lost 6; bases outside the gene matches: 7. About this clone: The target antigen is unknown.

The PCR ran on 60 Vbeta and 13 Jbeta primers. The assay was immunoSEQ multiplex PCR, and TCRdb's table has in-frame clones only and misses some. This sample yields about 190,000 clones, of which 60% to 85% are seen a single time; less than 2% belongs to the top ten. Material: PBMCs. This chain connects TRBV6-5 to TRBJ1-5; 9 bases align to TRBD1. The source of this sequence is a woman between 18 and 30 years old in good health and CMV-seronegative. The CDR3 region has the DNA TGTGCCAGCAGTTCCTCCGGGACAGGGTTTCAGCCCCAGCATTTT. It encodes CASSSSGTGFQPQHF.